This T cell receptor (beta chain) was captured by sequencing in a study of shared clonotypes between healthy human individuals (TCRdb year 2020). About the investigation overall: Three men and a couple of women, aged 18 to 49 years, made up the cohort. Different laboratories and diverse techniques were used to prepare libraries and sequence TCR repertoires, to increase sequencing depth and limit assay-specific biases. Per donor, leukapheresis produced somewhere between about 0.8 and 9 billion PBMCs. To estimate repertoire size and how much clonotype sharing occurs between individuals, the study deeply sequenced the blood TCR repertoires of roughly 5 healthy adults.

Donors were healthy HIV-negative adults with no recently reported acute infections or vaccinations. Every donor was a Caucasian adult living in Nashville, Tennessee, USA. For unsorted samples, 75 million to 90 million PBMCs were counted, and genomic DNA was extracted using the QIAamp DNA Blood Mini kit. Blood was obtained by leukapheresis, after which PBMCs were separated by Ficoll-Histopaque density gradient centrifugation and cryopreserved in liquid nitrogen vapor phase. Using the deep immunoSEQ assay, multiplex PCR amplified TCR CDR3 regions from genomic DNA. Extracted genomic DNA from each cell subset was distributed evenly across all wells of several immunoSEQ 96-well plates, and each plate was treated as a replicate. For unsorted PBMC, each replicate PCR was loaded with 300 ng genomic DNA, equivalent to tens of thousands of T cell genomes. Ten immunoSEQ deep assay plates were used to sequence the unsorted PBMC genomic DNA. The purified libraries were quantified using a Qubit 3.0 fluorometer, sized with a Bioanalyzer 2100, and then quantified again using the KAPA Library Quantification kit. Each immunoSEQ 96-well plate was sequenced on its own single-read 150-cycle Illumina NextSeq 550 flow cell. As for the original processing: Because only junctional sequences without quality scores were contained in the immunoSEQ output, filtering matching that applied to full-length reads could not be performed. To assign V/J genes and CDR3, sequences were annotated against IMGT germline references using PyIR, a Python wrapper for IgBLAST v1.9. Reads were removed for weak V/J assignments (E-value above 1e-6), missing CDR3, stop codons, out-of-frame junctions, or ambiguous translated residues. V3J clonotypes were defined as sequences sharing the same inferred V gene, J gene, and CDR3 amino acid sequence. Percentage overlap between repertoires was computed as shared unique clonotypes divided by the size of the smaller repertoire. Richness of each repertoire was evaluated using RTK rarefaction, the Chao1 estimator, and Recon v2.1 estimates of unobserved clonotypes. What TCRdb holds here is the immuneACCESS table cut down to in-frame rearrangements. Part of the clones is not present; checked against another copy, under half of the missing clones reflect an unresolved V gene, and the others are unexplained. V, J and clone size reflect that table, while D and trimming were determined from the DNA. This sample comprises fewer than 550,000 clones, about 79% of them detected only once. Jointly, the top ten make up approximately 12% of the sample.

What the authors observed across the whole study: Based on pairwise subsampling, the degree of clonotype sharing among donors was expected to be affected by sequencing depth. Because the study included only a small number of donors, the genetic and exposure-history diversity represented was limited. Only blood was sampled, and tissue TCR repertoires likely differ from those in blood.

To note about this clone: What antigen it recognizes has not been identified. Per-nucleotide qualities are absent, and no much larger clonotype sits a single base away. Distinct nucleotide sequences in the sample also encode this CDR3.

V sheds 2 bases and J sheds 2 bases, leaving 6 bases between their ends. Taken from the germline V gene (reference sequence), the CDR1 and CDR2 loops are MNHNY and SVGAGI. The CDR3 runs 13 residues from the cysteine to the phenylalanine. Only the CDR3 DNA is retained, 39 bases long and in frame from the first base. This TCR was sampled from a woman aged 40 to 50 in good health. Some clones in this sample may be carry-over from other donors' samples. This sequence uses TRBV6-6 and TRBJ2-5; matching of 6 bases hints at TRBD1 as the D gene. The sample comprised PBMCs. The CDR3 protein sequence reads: CASSYGQQETQYF. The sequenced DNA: TGTGCCAGCAGTTACGGACAGCAAGAGACCCAGTACTTC.